This T cell receptor (beta chain) derives from a study of blood T cells in healthy people across ages. From germline, CDR1 is SGHRS and CDR2 YFSETQ. This CDR3 region has 15 residues. A second PCR, run for about 7 to 11 cycles, used a sample-barcoded 5' primer plus a J-beta primer mix. One entry per CDR3 protein, called by TCRdb with MiXCR from the 5' RACE reads. The sample yields some 1.8 million distinct CDR3 sequences, about two fifths seen once. The sequence was collected from a human donor in good health. J is TRBJ2-5 and V is TRBV5-1, with 8 bases that match TRBD2. The J call could be wrong; TRBJ2-7 is a better fit for the DNA end. Input material: blood. As DNA, the CDR3 is TGCGCCAGCAACCCGAGGGGTAGCGGGGTCTACGAGCAGTACTTC. Translating gives CASNPRGSGVYEQYF.